The 21 T cell receptor beta chains presented below share a single source sample, sequenced in a study of cytomegalovirus exposure and HLA in healthy donors (dated by TCRdb to 2016 to 2017). The library relied on the immunoSEQ multiplex PCR assay. The multiplex PCR relied on a mix of 60 forward primers for TCR Vbeta segments and 13 reverse primers for TCR Jbeta segments. The clones in this table, taken by TCRdb from immuneACCESS, are in-frame only. Not every clone is retained; where verified, under half of the shortfall comes from an unresolved V gene, and the cause of the rest is unknown. The sample includes about 180,000 clones, with 60% to 80% observed a single time. The ten largest clones represent around 2.5% of the sample. What was sequenced was PBMCs. The receptors were sampled from a man aged 55-75 years in good health and CMV-seronegative.

Written as DNA, the CDR3 is TGTGCCAGCAGTTACTCGATCGGGACCGGGGAGCTGTTTTTT. Translation: CASSYSIGTGELFF. This chain uses TRBV6-5 with TRBJ2-2; D unresolved. CDR3 length equals 14 residues. Trimming left V 0 bases short and J 5 bases short, with 7 bases between. Germline loops: CDR1 MNHEY, CDR2 SVGAGI.

CDR3 amino acids: CASSPVRDRAETQYF. The CDR3, as DNA: TGTGCCAGCAGTCCGGTCCGGGACAGGGCAGAGACCCAGTACTTC. This chain joins TRBV27 and TRBJ2-5; 9 positions agree with TRBD1. The CDR3 is 15 amino acids. Per the germline V gene, CDR1 is MNHEY and CDR2 is SMNVEV (reference sequence). Germline trimming cut 5 bases from V and 4 bases from J; bases unmatched to any gene: 8.

The rearrangement links TRBV5-1 to TRBJ2-5; 15 bases are a match to TRBD2. In germline, CDR1 is SGHRS, CDR2 YFSETQ. V was pared by 2 bases and J by 4 bases, with 9 bases of the junction left unmatched. This CDR3 is 18 amino acids long. The DNA of the CDR3 is TGCGCCAGCAGCTTTGGACTAGCGGGGGGGCAGGGAGGAGAGACCCAGTACTTC. Protein product: CASSFGLAGGQGGETQYF.

In its sample, this clone was seen a few times. This CDR3 reads CASSLAGQPSLGYTF. The CDR3 DNA is TGCGCCAGCAGCTTGGCGGGACAGCCGAGCCTGGGCTACACCTTC. The chain employs TRBV5-1 and TRBJ1-2; 7 nucleotides match TRBD1. V was clipped by 0 bases and J by 8 bases; unmatched bases: 10. Looked up from germline, CDR1 is SGHRS and CDR2 is YFSETQ. The CDR3 length is 15 residues.

As regards this clone: A junction boundary mismatches the germline segment, possibly from a read error. This chain uses TRBV7-9 with TRBJ1-3; unclear D gene. CDR1 and CDR2 (germline): SEHNR, FQNEAQ (reference sequence). The CDR3 loop spans 16 amino acids. The CDR3 nucleotides are TGTACCAGCAGCTTAGTTTTTTCTAACTCTGGAAACACCATATATTTT. Its translation is CTSSLVFSNSGNTIYF.

V gene TRBV2 combines with J gene TRBJ1-1; no reliable D call. Germline values: CDR1 SNHLY, CDR2 FYNNEI. This CDR3 comprises 13 residues. V was pared by 7 bases and J by 0 bases, with 9 bases between. In DNA, the CDR3 is TGTGCCAGCACTTTAGCTTTGAACACTGAAGCTTTCTTT. Protein: CASTLALNTEAFF.

The chain employs TRBV6-1 and TRBJ2-5, with D tentatively TRBD2 (5 bases). Germline values: CDR1 MNHNS, CDR2 SASEGT. The CDR3 is made up of 10 amino acids. V dropped 2 bases and J dropped 13 bases, with 8 bases sitting between them. The DNA of the CDR3 is TGTGCCAGCAGTGAATGGCTAGCGTACTTC. Translating gives CASSEWLAYF.

The genes are TRBV7-6 and TRBJ1-1; D is uncertain. The CDR3 totals 17 residues. CDR1 is SGHVS and CDR2 is FNYEAQ in the germline V gene. The V end lost 1 base, the J end lost 1 base, and 16 bases lay between the germline ends. DNA of the CDR3: TGTGCCAGCAGCTTAGGGTCTAGGGAGGTTTCGAACACTGAAGCTTTCTTT. This translates into CASSLGSREVSNTEAFF. Using reference TRBV7-6 and TRBJ1-1 for the parts outside the CDR3, the full variable domain is GAGVSQSPRYKVTKRGQDVALRCDPISGHVSLYWYRQALGQGPEFLTYFNYEAQQDKSGLPNDRFSAERPEGSISTLTIQRTEQRDSAMYRCASSLGSREVSNTEAFFGQGTRLTVV.

CDR3 DNA: TGTGCCTGGAGTAAGACAGGGGCGAATAATCAGCCCCAGCATTTT. Its protein product is CAWSKTGANNQPQHF. The V call is TRBV30, the J call TRBJ1-5, with TRBD1 matching 8 bases. With V trimmed by 2 bases and J by 4 bases, 7 bases remained unmatched. The CDR3 spans 15 residues. Germline values: CDR1 GTSNPN, CDR2 SVGIG (reference sequence).

The chain recombines TRBV7-2 with TRBJ2-7, with D tentatively TRBD2 (6 bases). The CDR3 has 15 amino acids. Germline CDR1 and CDR2: SGHTA and FQGNSA. Trimming removed 0 bases at V and 2 bases at J, with 11 bases between. CDR3 sequence: CASSLAGGATYEQYF. The CDR3 bases are TGTGCCAGCAGCTTAGCTGGCGGGGCGACCTACGAGCAGTACTTC.

The table lists this clone with a count of one. The chain links TRBV5-1 to TRBJ1-1; 10 bases line up with TRBD1. Germline V gives CDR1 SGHRS, CDR2 YFSETQ. The CDR3 consists of 18 residues. The J segment lost 0 bases and the V segment lost 5 bases, leaving 13 bases of the junction unmatched. CDR3 residues: CASRRSGQGIRMNTEAFF. In DNA, the CDR3 is TGCGCCAGCAGACGGTCGGGACAGGGGATAAGGATGAACACTGAAGCTTTCTTT.

The chain is built from TRBV7-2 and TRBJ1-4; 9 nucleotides match TRBD1. The germline V gene encodes CDR1 SGHTA and CDR2 FQGNSA. This CDR3 is built from 15 residues. Unmatched junction bases numbered 7, after V lost 5 bases and J lost 6 bases. The CDR3 sequence: CASSPGQGLYEKLFF. The CDR3 DNA reads as TGTGCCAGCAGCCCGGGACAGGGCCTATATGAAAAACTGTTTTTT.

The chain recombines TRBV29-1 with TRBJ2-1; TRBD2 matches 8 bases. After removal of 4 bases from V and 7 bases from J, the junction contained 6 bases not matched to a gene. Germline CDR1 is SQVTM and CDR2 is ANQGSEA. The CDR3 loop spans 13 amino acids. CDR3 loop: CSVAVAGGNEQFF. The CDR3, as DNA: TGCAGCGTTGCAGTCGCGGGGGGTAATGAGCAGTTCTTC.

V gene TRBV7-9 combines with J gene TRBJ1-6, with D possibly matching TRBD1 (5 bases). This CDR3 comprises 14 residues. Trimming cost V 2 bases and J 6 bases, with 8 bases left between them. CDR1 is SEHNR and CDR2 is FQNEAQ in the germline V gene (reference sequence). The CDR3 region is CASSLRTLNSPLHF. CDR3 DNA: TGTGCCAGCAGCTTACGGACACTTAATTCACCCCTCCACTTT.

The gene calls are TRBV15 and TRBJ2-1, with 10 bases matching TRBD2. Germline CDR1 is LNHNV and CDR2 is YYDKDF (reference sequence). The CDR3 spans 15 residues. The V segment lost 3 bases and the J segment 7 bases; nucleotides outside the gene matches: 6. DNA of the CDR3: TGTGCCACCAGCAGGCCTAGCGGGAGTATTAATGAGCAGTTCTTC. This translates into CATSRPSGSINEQFF.

This clone was observed a handful of times. The chain links TRBV7-6 to TRBJ1-1; no clear D. CDR1 and CDR2 (germline): SGHVS, FNYEAQ. V shed 2 bases and J shed 1 base, with 11 bases lying between them. The length of the CDR3 is 15 residues. The CDR3 loop reads CASSLSAGSNTEAFF. The CDR3 DNA follows: TGTGCCAGCAGCTTATCTGCAGGCTCGAACACTGAAGCTTTCTTT. Looking up the rest from reference TRBV7-6 and TRBJ1-1 gives the full variable domain: GAGVSQSPRYKVTKRGQDVALRCDPISGHVSLYWYRQALGQGPEFLTYFNYEAQQDKSGLPNDRFSAERPEGSISTLTIQRTEQRDSAMYRCASSLSAGSNTEAFFGQGTRLTVV.

This chain uses TRBV29-1 with TRBJ1-1, with D perhaps TRBD1 (6 bases). V was trimmed by 6 bases and J by 4 bases, leaving 18 bases between them. The germline gives CDR1 SQVTM, CDR2 ANQGSEA. The CDR3 has 14 residues. CDR3 nucleotide sequence: TGCAGCGTCCAAAGAGGGGGGGTTGGCACTGAAGCTTTCTTT. It yields the protein CSVQRGGVGTEAFF.

This chain links TRBV4-3 with TRBJ2-1; tentatively, D is TRBD2 (5 bases). CDR3 length: 13 amino acids. Germline CDR1 and CDR2: LGHNA and YSLEER. V lost 1 base, J lost 9 bases, and 10 bases lay in between. CDR3 sequence (DNA): TGCGCCAGCAGCCAAGGTGAGGGCGTTGAGCAGTTCTTC. This translates into CASSQGEGVEQFF.

The chain is built from TRBV9 and TRBJ1-4; weak D call: TRBD1 (6 bases). From germline, CDR1 is SGDLS and CDR2 YYNGEE. This CDR3 contains 15 residues. V lost 3 bases, J lost 5 bases, and 14 bases lay in between. CDR3 DNA sequence: TGTGCCAGCAGCGCTACCGGGACACAGAATGAAAAACTGTTTTTT. Translating it yields CASSATGTQNEKLFF.

The rearrangement links TRBV6-5 to TRBJ2-3, with TRBD2 as a possible D gene (6 bases). Germline lookup yields CDR1 MNHEY and CDR2 SVGAGI. The CDR3 runs 15 residues. Between the trimmed V and J ends, which lost 9 bases and 0 bases, there was a span of 16 bases. The DNA for the CDR3 is TGTGCCAGTGGGGCCGGGGGTCGGAGCACAGATACGCAGTATTTT. Its protein product is CASGAGGRSTDTQYF.

V and J are TRBV27 and TRBJ1-2; TRBD1 is a possible D gene (6 bases). The CDR3 is 15 residues long. The germline gives CDR1 MNHEY, CDR2 SMNVEV (reference sequence). V lost 7 bases and J lost 6, with 21 bases in between. Here the CDR3 reads CASNPTGFRGDGYTF. The CDR3 DNA reads TGTGCCAGCAACCCCACAGGGTTTCGGGGCGATGGCTACACCTTC.